This T cell receptor beta chain appears in the sequencing data of a study of identifying expanded T cells in peripheral blood. Produced via immunoSEQ multiplex PCR; TCRdb's table is partial and in-frame only. The data contain tens of thousands of clones, about 88% of them singletons. No infections or other immune events were documented during collection. This CDR3 is 12 amino acids long. CDR1 and CDR2 from the germline V gene are GTSNPN and SVGIG (reference sequence). The V end lost 1 base, the J end lost 6 bases, and 10 bases lay between the germline ends. The source is a person between 18 and 75 years old in good health. The chain employs TRBV30 and TRBJ2-7; D not certain. The sequenced material came from blood. The chain's CDR3 is CAWSEGNSEQYF. CDR3 DNA: TGTGCCTGGAGTGAAGGAAACAGCGAGCAGTACTTC.